This TCR beta chain was identified during a study of brain T cells in children with intractable seizures. Profiling relied on immunoSEQ multiplex PCR, and the TCRdb table lists in-frame clones only, not all of them. The sample yields hundreds of thousands of clones, over 90% seen once. V shed 3 bases and J 7 bases; nucleotides not matched to a gene: 8. CDR3 length: 15 residues. Looked up from germline, CDR1 is LGHNA and CDR2 is YNFKEQ. Time point: blood from clinic visit 5 months post-surgery; TSC patient then seizure free. This receptor was identified in a boy in the first two years of life with tuberous sclerosis and intractable seizures. This chain links TRBV4-2 with TRBJ1-5, with 8 bases identical to TRBD1. Sequenced here: peripheral blood, sampled around 5 months after surgery. Here the CDR3 reads CASSHLDRGEQPQHF. The CDR3 bases are TGTGCCAGCAGCCACCTCGACAGGGGTGAACAGCCCCAGCATTTT.